Listed below are T cell receptor beta chains from one sample, sequenced in a study of T cells in Graves' hyperthyroidism and ophthalmopathy. In TCRdb, the multiplex PCR reads were re-called with MiXCR into one record per CDR3 protein. This table holds 300,000 to 400,000 distinct CDR3 sequences, over 20% found once. The sample was blood. The receptors originated from a woman between 50 and 59 years old with Graves' hyperthyroidism. Both conserved end residues are part of each CDR3.

j_call v_call cdr3_aa
TRBJ2-7 TRBV7-9 CASSLIRDRPEQYF
TRBJ1-4 TRBV18 CASSLSRTTNEKLFF
TRBJ2-7 TRBV5-6 CASSPGTDGLAGRLGEQYF
TRBJ2-1 TRBV2 CASRPAGTVSYNEQFF
TRBJ2-7 TRBV18 CASSPGNRGRFYEQYF
TRBJ1-1 TRBV28 CASSLLTPRSMNTEAFF
TRBJ2-3 TRBV9 CASSVNPASTDTQYF
TRBJ2-7 TRBV19 CASPAGLYEQYF
TRBJ2-7 TRBV20-1 CSASGLAAPLEQYF
TRBJ1-2 TRBV28 CASSDTGGSFSGGYTF
TRBJ1-4 TRBV7-2 CASSSGQAEKLFF
TRBJ2-1 TRBV11-3 CASSRRGKSNEQFF
TRBJ1-2 TRBV28 CASSEDRLDPDGYTF
TRBJ1-2 TRBV20-1 CSARDFREGGRGGYTF
TRBJ2-1 TRBV3-1 CASTRGGGNSYNEQFF
TRBJ2-1 TRBV6-1 CASKLTGLYNEQFF
TRBJ2-2 TRBV3-1 CASSPLAGGLSTGELFF
TRBJ2-3 TRBV5-1 CASSDGKTGGTHTQYF
TRBJ2-1 TRBV20-1 CSAAGTASYNEQFF
TRBJ1-2 TRBV7-9 CASSFPTDGYGYTF
TRBJ1-1 TRBV5-1 CASSLVGGPNTEAFF
TRBJ2-7 TRBV7-9 CASSLEALEQYF
TRBJ2-7 TRBV19 CASRGYSSYEQYF
TRBJ2-7 TRBV10-2 CASSGSQGASTYEQYF
TRBJ2-5 TRBV20-1 CSARLAGGPSAQYF
TRBJ1-6 TRBV4-2 CASSQETFQSPLHF
TRBJ1-1 TRBV27 CASSYRKGAEAFF
TRBJ2-3 TRBV20-1 CSATAGTDTQYF
TRBJ2-3 TRBV3-1 CASSQPGSPDTQYF
TRBJ2-3 TRBV20-1 CSARTGTSDADTQYF
TRBJ2-1 TRBV2 CASSGDSSSYNEQFF
TRBJ2-3 TRBV3-1 CASSQVSGGVTAQYF
TRBJ1-4 TRBV4-2 CASSQEVNEKLFF
TRBJ2-5 TRBV5-1 CASSLEGTPQETQYF
TRBJ1-6 TRBV12-3/TRBV12-4 CASSSTGVGSPLHF